These T cell receptor beta chains were read from a single sample in a study of T cells in Graves' hyperthyroidism and ophthalmopathy. TCRdb re-called the multiplex PCR reads with MiXCR, one entry per CDR3 protein. This table has approximately 400,000 distinct CDR3 sequences, approximately 15% appearing once. Sequencing was done on a sample of blood. These receptor sequences come from a woman aged 55-70 years with Graves' hyperthyroidism. Each CDR3 is given with its conserved first and last residue. Each record gives: D gene, V gene, J gene, clone size, CDR3 protein, CDR3 DNA. A D gene is named only where the DNA matches it firmly. Clone size is not always given. Where it is, it says once, few, many or a class for expanded clones.

d_call: TRBD2
v_call: TRBV2
j_call: TRBJ2-1
clone_size: many
cdr3_aa: CASSAGLADNEQFF
cdr3_nt: TGTGCCAGCAGTGCAGGACTAGCGGACAATGAGCAGTTCTTC

d_call: .
v_call: TRBV10-3
j_call: TRBJ2-7
clone_size: many
cdr3_aa: CAISDFTDYEQYF
cdr3_nt: TGTGCCATCAGTGATTTCACAGATTACGAGCAGTACTTC

d_call: .
v_call: TRBV11-3
j_call: TRBJ2-1
clone_size: many
cdr3_aa: CASSLRVVGSSRFF
cdr3_nt: TGTGCCAGCAGCCTACGGGTCGTCGGGAGTTCGCGGTTCTTC

d_call: .
v_call: TRBV6-1
j_call: TRBJ2-3
clone_size: few
cdr3_aa: CASSLGQGYAGDLSTDTQYF
cdr3_nt: TGTGCCAGCAGTTTAGGACAGGGTTATGCGGGGGACCTTAGCACAGATACGCAGTATTTT

d_call: TRBD2
v_call: TRBV20-1
j_call: TRBJ2-1
clone_size: many
cdr3_aa: CSAWAGTSGSYEQFF
cdr3_nt: TGCAGTGCTTGGGCAGGGACTAGCGGGAGTTATGAGCAGTTCTTC

d_call: TRBD2
v_call: TRBV29-1
j_call: TRBJ2-2
clone_size: .
cdr3_aa: CSGQREAGGGELFF
cdr3_nt: TGCAGCGGTCAGCGGGAGGCTGGGGGCGGGGAGCTGTTTTTT

d_call: .
v_call: TRBV10-3
j_call: TRBJ1-1
clone_size: many
cdr3_aa: CAISESQVRLNTEAFF
cdr3_nt: TGTGCCATCAGTGAGTCGCAGGTGAGATTGAACACTGAAGCTTTCTTT

d_call: TRBD1
v_call: TRBV7-9
j_call: TRBJ2-2
clone_size: many
cdr3_aa: CASSLRTGDTGELFF
cdr3_nt: TGTGCCAGCAGCTTAAGGACAGGGGACACCGGGGAGCTGTTTTTT

d_call: TRBD2
v_call: TRBV24-1
j_call: TRBJ2-1
clone_size: few
cdr3_aa: CATSDFYPAGGPNSYNEQFF
cdr3_nt: TGTGCCACCAGTGATTTCTATCCAGCGGGAGGGCCAAACTCCTACAATGAGCAGTTCTTC

d_call: .
v_call: TRBV11-2
j_call: TRBJ2-3
clone_size: many
cdr3_aa: CASSLDPGTYLTDTQYF
cdr3_nt: TGTGCCAGCAGCTTAGATCCCGGGACTTACCTCACAGATACGCAGTATTTT

d_call: TRBD1
v_call: TRBV10-3
j_call: TRBJ1-4
clone_size: .
cdr3_aa: CAIRGQAQNEKLFF
cdr3_nt: TGTGCCATCAGGGGACAGGCCCAGAATGAAAAACTGTTTTTT

d_call: TRBD2
v_call: TRBV24-1
j_call: TRBJ2-1
clone_size: many
cdr3_aa: CATSEALAGEGDEQFF
cdr3_nt: TGTGCCACCAGCGAGGCACTAGCGGGAGAGGGGGATGAGCAGTTCTTC

d_call: .
v_call: TRBV7-8
j_call: TRBJ1-1
clone_size: many
cdr3_aa: CASIQWWGRRDTEAFF
cdr3_nt: TGTGCCAGCATCCAGTGGTGGGGGCGACGGGACACTGAAGCTTTCTTT

d_call: .
v_call: TRBV13
j_call: TRBJ2-5
clone_size: many
cdr3_aa: CASSFEGGPGETQYF
cdr3_nt: TGTGCCAGCAGCTTTGAGGGAGGACCGGGGGAGACCCAGTACTTC

d_call: .
v_call: TRBV10-3
j_call: TRBJ2-3
clone_size: many
cdr3_aa: CAISSRDFRTDTQYF
cdr3_nt: TGTGCCATCAGTTCACGGGACTTCCGCACAGATACGCAGTATTTT

d_call: TRBD2
v_call: TRBV7-9
j_call: TRBJ2-4
clone_size: .
cdr3_aa: CASSSSGTTNIQYF
cdr3_nt: TGTGCCAGCAGCTCGTCCGGGACTACAAACATTCAGTACTTC

d_call: .
v_call: TRBV30
j_call: TRBJ1-2
clone_size: .
cdr3_aa: CAWSRTVNYGYTF
cdr3_nt: TGTGCCTGGAGTCGTACAGTAAACTATGGCTACACCTTC

d_call: .
v_call: TRBV4-1
j_call: TRBJ1-1
clone_size: few
cdr3_aa: CASSQDFRVMASMVTEAFF
cdr3_nt: TGCGCCAGCAGCCAAGATTTTCGGGTCATGGCATCCATGGTAACTGAAGCTTTCTTT

d_call: .
v_call: TRBV6-2/TRBV6-3
j_call: TRBJ2-1
clone_size: .
cdr3_aa: CASSNPASEQFF
cdr3_nt: TGTGCCAGCAGCAACCCGGCGTCTGAGCAGTTCTTC

d_call: TRBD2
v_call: TRBV20-1
j_call: TRBJ2-2
clone_size: .
cdr3_aa: CSASGRAGTGELFF
cdr3_nt: TGCAGTGCTAGCGGGAGGGCCGGTACCGGGGAGCTGTTTTTT

d_call: TRBD1
v_call: TRBV10-3
j_call: TRBJ2-2
clone_size: .
cdr3_aa: CAISESDRGRDTGELFF
cdr3_nt: TGTGCCATCAGTGAGTCTGACAGGGGGCGCGACACCGGGGAGCTGTTTTTT

d_call: TRBD1
v_call: TRBV30
j_call: TRBJ1-2
clone_size: many
cdr3_aa: CAWSVQGQTTF
cdr3_nt: TGTGCCTGGAGTGTACAGGGACAGACCACCTTC

d_call: .
v_call: TRBV20-1
j_call: TRBJ1-2
clone_size: many
cdr3_aa: CSARDRDGATF
cdr3_nt: TGCAGTGCTAGAGATAGGGACGGAGCCACCTTC

d_call: .
v_call: TRBV2
j_call: TRBJ2-7
clone_size: many
cdr3_aa: CASTLRTVNSEQYF
cdr3_nt: TGTGCCAGCACCCTAAGGACGGTGAACTCCGAGCAGTACTTC

d_call: .
v_call: TRBV6-6
j_call: TRBJ2-7
clone_size: many
cdr3_aa: CASSYSTSPQGEQYF
cdr3_nt: TGTGCCAGCAGTTACTCGACCTCCCCCCAAGGGGAGCAGTACTTC

d_call: TRBD2
v_call: TRBV6-1
j_call: TRBJ2-5
clone_size: many
cdr3_aa: CASSAVAWTSGGSSRQETQYF
cdr3_nt: TGTGCCAGCAGTGCCGTCGCGTGGACTAGCGGGGGGTCGAGTCGCCAAGAGACCCAGTACTTC

d_call: .
v_call: TRBV5-1
j_call: TRBJ2-7
clone_size: many
cdr3_aa: CASSSGRVSQSYEQYF
cdr3_nt: TGCGCCAGCAGCTCCGGGAGAGTGAGTCAGTCCTACGAGCAGTACTTC

d_call: .
v_call: TRBV18
j_call: TRBJ1-3
clone_size: .
cdr3_aa: CASSPGVSGNTICF
cdr3_nt: TGTGCCAGCTCACCGGGTGTTTCTGGAAACACCATATGTTTT

d_call: TRBD2
v_call: TRBV11-2
j_call: TRBJ2-3
clone_size: .
cdr3_aa: CASSFGSGRAGTTDTQYF
cdr3_nt: TGTGCCAGCAGCTTCGGTAGCGGGAGGGCCGGGACCACAGATACGCAGTATTTT

d_call: TRBD2
v_call: TRBV5-1
j_call: TRBJ2-1
clone_size: .
cdr3_aa: CASSLASGSVGEQFF
cdr3_nt: TGCGCCAGCAGCTTGGCTAGCGGGAGCGTCGGTGAGCAGTTCTTC

d_call: .
v_call: TRBV20-1
j_call: TRBJ2-5
clone_size: many
cdr3_aa: CSVYEGSETQYF
cdr3_nt: TGCAGTGTTTACGAAGGGTCGGAGACCCAGTACTTC

d_call: .
v_call: TRBV6-9
j_call: TRBJ1-6
clone_size: .
cdr3_aa: CASSWPGVNSPPHF
cdr3_nt: TGTGCCAGCAGTTGGCCGGGGGTTAATTCACCCCCCCACTTT

d_call: .
v_call: TRBV29-1
j_call: TRBJ1-2
clone_size: .
cdr3_aa: CSVGRGPPGGYTF
cdr3_nt: TGCAGCGTTGGACGGGGGCCTCCGGGGGGCTACACCTTC

d_call: .
v_call: TRBV14
j_call: TRBJ2-3
clone_size: .
cdr3_aa: CASSRPPVDTQYF
cdr3_nt: TGTGCCAGCAGCCGCCCGCCGGTAGATACGCAGTATTTT

d_call: .
v_call: TRBV11-2
j_call: TRBJ2-3
clone_size: many
cdr3_aa: CASSLSLDTQYF
cdr3_nt: TGTGCCAGCAGCTTGTCGCTAGATACGCAGTATTTT

d_call: TRBD1
v_call: TRBV10-3
j_call: TRBJ1-1
clone_size: few
cdr3_aa: CAISIGQVEAFF
cdr3_nt: TGTGCCATCAGTATTGGACAGGTTGAAGCTTTCTTT

d_call: .
v_call: TRBV4-1
j_call: TRBJ1-1
clone_size: few
cdr3_aa: CASSPSQGRGGWPEAFF
cdr3_nt: TGCGCCAGCAGCCCCAGCCAGGGACGGGGAGGATGGCCTGAAGCTTTCTTT

d_call: TRBD1
v_call: TRBV5-1
j_call: TRBJ2-5
clone_size: .
cdr3_aa: CASSPTGASQETQYF
cdr3_nt: TGCGCCAGCAGCCCGACAGGGGCATCGCAAGAGACCCAGTACTTC

d_call: .
v_call: TRBV9
j_call: TRBJ2-1
clone_size: .
cdr3_aa: CASSVDRRSNEQFF
cdr3_nt: TGTGCCAGCAGCGTAGACCGGAGGTCTAATGAGCAGTTCTTC

d_call: TRBD2
v_call: TRBV5-8
j_call: TRBJ2-7
clone_size: many
cdr3_aa: CASSLDLAGGTYEQYF
cdr3_nt: TGTGCCAGCAGCTTGGATCTGGCGGGAGGAACCTACGAGCAGTACTTC

d_call: TRBD1
v_call: TRBV7-2
j_call: TRBJ1-2
clone_size: many
cdr3_aa: CASSRPRQGETRSYGYTF
cdr3_nt: TGTGCCAGCAGCCGGCCAAGACAGGGGGAGACGAGAAGCTATGGCTACACCTTC

d_call: .
v_call: TRBV28
j_call: TRBJ1-1
clone_size: many
cdr3_aa: CASRLRGRFRGTEAFF
cdr3_nt: TGTGCCAGCAGACTGAGGGGTCGATTTCGCGGGACTGAAGCTTTCTTT

d_call: .
v_call: TRBV12-5
j_call: TRBJ2-1
clone_size: many
cdr3_aa: CASGPTGFWGNEQFF
cdr3_nt: TGTGCTAGTGGCCCTACAGGGTTTTGGGGCAATGAGCAGTTCTTC

d_call: .
v_call: TRBV18
j_call: TRBJ2-6
clone_size: many
cdr3_aa: CASSPQTGAGANVLTF
cdr3_nt: TGTGCCAGCTCACCTCAGACAGGTGCTGGGGCCAACGTCCTGACTTTC

d_call: .
v_call: TRBV3-1
j_call: TRBJ1-5
clone_size: many
cdr3_aa: CASSQERSNQPQHF
cdr3_nt: TGCGCCAGCAGCCAAGAACGGAGCAATCAGCCCCAGCATTTT

d_call: .
v_call: TRBV28
j_call: TRBJ2-2
clone_size: many
cdr3_aa: CASRDFNTGELFF
cdr3_nt: TGTGCCAGTCGGGACTTCAACACCGGGGAGCTGTTTTTT

d_call: TRBD1
v_call: TRBV10-2
j_call: TRBJ2-7
clone_size: many
cdr3_aa: CASRGQAYEQYF
cdr3_nt: TGCGCCAGCAGAGGACAGGCCTACGAGCAGTACTTC

d_call: TRBD1
v_call: TRBV20-1
j_call: TRBJ2-7
clone_size: once
cdr3_aa: CSAAGTGGENEQYF
cdr3_nt: TGCAGTGCAGCCGGGACAGGGGGCGAGAACGAGCAGTACTTC

d_call: .
v_call: TRBV5-1
j_call: TRBJ2-5
clone_size: .
cdr3_aa: CASSLMSIQETQYF
cdr3_nt: TGCGCCAGCAGCTTGATGTCAATCCAAGAGACCCAGTACTTC

d_call: .
v_call: TRBV6-1
j_call: TRBJ1-2
clone_size: many
cdr3_aa: CASSNRDNYGYTF
cdr3_nt: TGTGCCAGCAGTAACCGGGACAACTATGGCTACACCTTC